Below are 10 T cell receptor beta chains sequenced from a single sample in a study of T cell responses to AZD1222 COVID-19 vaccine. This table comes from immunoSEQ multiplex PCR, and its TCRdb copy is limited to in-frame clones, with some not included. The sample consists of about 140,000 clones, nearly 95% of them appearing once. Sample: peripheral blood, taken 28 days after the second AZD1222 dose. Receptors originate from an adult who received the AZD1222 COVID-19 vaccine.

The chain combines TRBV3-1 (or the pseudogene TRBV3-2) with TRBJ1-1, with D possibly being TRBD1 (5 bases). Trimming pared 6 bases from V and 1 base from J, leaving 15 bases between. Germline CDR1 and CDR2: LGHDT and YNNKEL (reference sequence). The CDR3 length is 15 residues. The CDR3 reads CASRDPGRGNTEAFF. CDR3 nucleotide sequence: TGTGCCAGCAGAGACCCGGGACGGGGGAACACTGAAGCTTTCTTT.

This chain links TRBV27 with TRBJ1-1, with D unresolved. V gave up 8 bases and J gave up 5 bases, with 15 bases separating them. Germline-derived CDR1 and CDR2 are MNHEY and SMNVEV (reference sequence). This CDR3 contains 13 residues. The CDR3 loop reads CASRLSGGTEAFF. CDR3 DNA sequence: TGTGCCAGCCGTCTTAGTGGAGGAACTGAAGCTTTCTTT.

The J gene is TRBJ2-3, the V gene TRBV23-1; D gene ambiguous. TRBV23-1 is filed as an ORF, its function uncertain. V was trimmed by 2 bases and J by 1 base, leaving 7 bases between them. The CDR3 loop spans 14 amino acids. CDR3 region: CASSQDDGTDTQYF. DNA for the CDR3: TGCGCCAGCAGTCAAGACGACGGCACAGATACGCAGTATTTT.

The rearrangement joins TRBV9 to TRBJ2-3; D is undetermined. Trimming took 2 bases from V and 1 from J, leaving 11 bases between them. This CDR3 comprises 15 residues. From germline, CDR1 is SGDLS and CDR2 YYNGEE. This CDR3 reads CASSVLDDGTDTQYF. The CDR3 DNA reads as TGTGCCAGCAGCGTTCTAGACGACGGCACAGATACGCAGTATTTT.

CDR3 amino acids: CASSEGTGVEKLFF. The CDR3, as DNA: TGTGCCAGCAGTGAAGGGACAGGGGTTGAAAAACTGTTTTTT. J is TRBJ1-4 and V is TRBV6-1; 9 nucleotides align to TRBD1. The germline CDR1 and CDR2 sequences are MNHNS and SASEGT. This CDR3 is 14 amino acids long. Trimming took 1 base from V and 7 from J; bases not matched to a gene: 1.

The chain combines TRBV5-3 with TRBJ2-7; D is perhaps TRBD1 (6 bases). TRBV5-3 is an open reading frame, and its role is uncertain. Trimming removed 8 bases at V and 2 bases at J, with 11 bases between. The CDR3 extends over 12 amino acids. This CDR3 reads CASTGTPYEQYF. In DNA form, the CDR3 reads TGTGCCAGCACAGGGACCCCCTACGAGCAGTACTTC.

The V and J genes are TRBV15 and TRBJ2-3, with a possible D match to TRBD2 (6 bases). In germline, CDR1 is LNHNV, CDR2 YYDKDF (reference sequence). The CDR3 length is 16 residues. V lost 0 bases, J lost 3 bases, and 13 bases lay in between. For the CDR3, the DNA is TGTGCCACCAGCAGAGAGATAAGCGGGTTGACAGATACGCAGTATTTT. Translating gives CATSREISGLTDTQYF.

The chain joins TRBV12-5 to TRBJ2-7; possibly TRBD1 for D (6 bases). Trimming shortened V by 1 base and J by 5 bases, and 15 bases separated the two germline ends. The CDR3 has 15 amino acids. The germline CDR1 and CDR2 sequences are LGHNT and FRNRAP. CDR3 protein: CASGLGTDLMDEQYF. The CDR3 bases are TGTGCTAGTGGTTTGGGGACAGACCTCATGGACGAGCAGTACTTC.

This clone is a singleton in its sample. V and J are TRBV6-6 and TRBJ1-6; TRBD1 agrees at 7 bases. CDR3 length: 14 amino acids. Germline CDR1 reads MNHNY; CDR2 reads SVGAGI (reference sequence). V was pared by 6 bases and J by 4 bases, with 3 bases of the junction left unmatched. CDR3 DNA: TGTGCCAGCAGACCGGGACAGTATAATTCACCCCTCCACTTT. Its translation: CASRPGQYNSPLHF.

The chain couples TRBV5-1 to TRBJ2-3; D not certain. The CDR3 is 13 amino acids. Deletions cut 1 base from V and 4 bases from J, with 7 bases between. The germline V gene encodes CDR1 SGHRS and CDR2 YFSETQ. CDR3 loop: CASSLSVADTQYF. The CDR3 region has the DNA TGCGCCAGCAGCTTGTCGGTGGCAGATACGCAGTATTTT.